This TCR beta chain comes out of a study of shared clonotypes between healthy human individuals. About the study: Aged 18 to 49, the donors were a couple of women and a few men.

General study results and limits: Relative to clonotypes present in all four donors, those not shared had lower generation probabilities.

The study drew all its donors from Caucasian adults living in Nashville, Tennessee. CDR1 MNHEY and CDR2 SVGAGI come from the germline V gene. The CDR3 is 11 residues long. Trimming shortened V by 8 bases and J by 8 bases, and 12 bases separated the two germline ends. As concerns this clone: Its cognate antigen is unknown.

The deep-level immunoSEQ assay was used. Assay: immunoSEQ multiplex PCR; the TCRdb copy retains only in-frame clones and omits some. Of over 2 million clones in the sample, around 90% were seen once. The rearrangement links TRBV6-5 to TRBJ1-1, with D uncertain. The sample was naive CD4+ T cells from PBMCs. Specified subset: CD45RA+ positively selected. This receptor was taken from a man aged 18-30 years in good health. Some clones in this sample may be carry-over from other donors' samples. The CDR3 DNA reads TGTGCCAGCTCTGGGCCCAGGGAAGCTTTCTTT. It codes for CASSGPREAFF.